The source of this TCR beta chain is a study of CD8 T cells in ankylosing spondylitis. J lost 7 bases, V lost 5 bases, and 7 bases had no gene match. Germline V CDR1 and CDR2: MNHEY, SMNVEV (reference sequence). The CDR3 length is 15 residues. TCRdb reanalysed the 5' RACE reads using MiXCR and keeps one entry per CDR3 protein. The sample has around 300,000 distinct CDR3 sequences, 11% seen once. The TCR was taken from a female donor with ankylosing spondylitis or in good health (not recorded which). The rearrangement joins TRBV27 to TRBJ2-2; 10 bases line up with TRBD2. The sample was blood, either unsorted or a sorted T cell fraction (not recorded which). For the CDR3, the DNA is TGTGCCAGCAGTCAGCGGGAGGGCCAGTACGGGGAGCTGTTTTTT. This gives the protein CASSQREGQYGELFF.